These 22 T cell receptor beta chains share one sample of origin, sequenced in a study of Graves' ophthalmopathy and Graves' hyperthyroidism. As the template, RNA transcripts were used to amplify TCR beta CDR3 regions. Following a first-round RT-PCR that used HTBI primers, a second-round multiplex PCR was carried out. TCRdb re-analysed the multiplex PCR reads in MiXCR, keeping a single row per CDR3 protein. The table shows approximately 500,000 distinct CDR3 sequences, with around 15% occurring only once. Sequences were obtained from blood. The receptors here all came from a woman aged 25-40 years with Graves' ophthalmopathy.

This clonotype was counted ten times or more. In DNA, the CDR3 is TGTGCCAGCAGTTACTCAAAGAGACAGGTAACCTACGAGCAGTACTTC. It codes for CASSYSKRQVTYEQYF. This sequence joins TRBV6-5 and TRBJ2-7; tentatively, D is TRBD1 (6 bases). The CDR3 is made up of 16 amino acids. V was cut by 0 bases and J by 2 bases, with 14 bases left in between. CDR1 is MNHEY and CDR2 is SVGAGI in the germline V gene.

This clonotype was seen repeatedly, ten times or more. The chain combines TRBV12-3 or TRBV12-4 with TRBJ1-2, with D uncertain. This CDR3 comprises 12 residues. The germline V and J ends were trimmed by 2 bases and 10 bases, with 11 bases remaining between them. CDR3 coding DNA: TGTGCCAGCAGTTTAAAGGCAGTTCCCTACACCTTC. As protein: CASSLKAVPYTF.

This clonotype was counted ten times or more. This sequence joins TRBV6-5 and TRBJ2-7; TRBD1 might be the D (6 bases). This CDR3 is 16 amino acids long. V lost 0 bases to trimming and J lost 6 bases, with 18 bases between them. From germline, CDR1 is MNHEY and CDR2 SVGAGI. For the CDR3, the DNA is TGTGCCAGCAGTTACTCCCCAGGGGAATTTGATCGCGAGCAGTACTTC. The encoded protein is CASSYSPGEFDREQYF.

This clonotype was picked up a small number of times. CDR3 loop: CSANPPDVPRDQYF. The CDR3 region has the DNA TGCAGTGCCAACCCCCCGGACGTGCCCCGCGATCAGTACTTC. V is TRBV20-1 and J is TRBJ2-4; D remains ambiguous. The V end lost 6 bases, the J end lost 12 bases, and 24 bases lay between the germline ends. The V gene's germline CDR1 is DFQATT and CDR2 SNEGSKA (reference sequence). The CDR3 is made up of 14 amino acids.

The CDR3 nucleotides read TGTGCCAGCAGTACAACCAGGCCGGAGGGCTACACCTTC. Its translation is CASSTTRPEGYTF. The chain joins TRBV2 to TRBJ1-2; no clear D. CDR1 and CDR2 from the germline V gene are SNHLY and FYNNEI. V lost 5 bases to trimming and J lost 8 bases, with 15 bases between them. There are 13 residues in the CDR3.

This clonotype was counted at least ten times. This chain uses TRBV20-1 with TRBJ2-7; tentatively, D is TRBD1 (5 bases). Germline V lookup: CDR1 DFQATT, CDR2 SNEGSKA (reference sequence). The V gene lost 0 bases and the J gene lost 1 base, with 7 bases spanning the gap. The CDR3 is 13 residues long. This CDR3 reads CSAREHRSYEQYF. CDR3 sequence (DNA): TGCAGTGCTAGAGAACACAGGTCCTACGAGCAGTACTTC.

This clonotype was seen a few times. V usage is TRBV6-1 and J usage is TRBJ2-2; D is possibly TRBD1 (5 bases). The length of the CDR3 is 15 residues. Germline CDR1 is MNHNS and CDR2 is SASEGT. The V gene lost 2 bases and the J gene lost 5 bases, with 12 bases spanning the gap. CDR3 nucleotides: TGTGCCAGCAGTGAATGGTCCAGGGTGACCGGGGAGCTGTTTTTT. Amino acids: CASSEWSRVTGELFF.

Ten or more counts support this clonotype. The J gene is TRBJ1-2, the V gene TRBV12-3 or TRBV12-4, with 9 nucleotides matching TRBD1. There are 14 residues in the CDR3. Trimming removed 5 bases from V and 3 bases from J; junction bases left unmatched: 4. The CDR3 here is CASSMTGGDYGYTF. Here the CDR3 DNA reads TGTGCCAGCAGTATGACAGGGGGGGACTATGGCTACACCTTC.

CDR3 protein: CASSWDRARETQYF. As DNA, the CDR3 is TGTGCCAGCAGCTGGGACAGGGCCAGGGAGACCCAGTACTTC. V usage is TRBV6-1 and J usage is TRBJ2-5, with TRBD1 matching 9 bases. This CDR3 region has 14 residues. Germline loops: CDR1 MNHNS, CDR2 SASEGT. Losses at the gene ends were 6 bases for V and 5 bases for J; bases not matched to a gene: 7.

This clonotype was observed at least ten times. The CDR3 protein is CAPQSRGQGPTEAFF. DNA of the CDR3: TGTGCCCCCCAGTCCCGGGGACAGGGACCCACTGAAGCTTTCTTT. The chain is built from TRBV24-1 and TRBJ1-1, with 9 bases that match TRBD1. Germline V gives CDR1 KGHDR, CDR2 SFDVKD. The CDR3 runs to 15 residues. J gave up 4 bases and V 12 bases, and 14 bases lay outside the gene matches.

This clonotype was detected only a few times. A read error may explain this, as a much larger clone is one base away. The gene calls are TRBV3-1 and TRBJ2-5; no clear D. The CDR3 has 14 residues. From germline, CDR1 is LGHDT and CDR2 YNNKEL (reference sequence). CDR3 DNA: TGTGCCAGCAGCCAAGAGGAGTACCAAGAGACCAAGTACTTC. Encoded protein: CASSQEEYQETKYF.

In its sample, this clonotype was seen many times. The genes are TRBV6-4 and TRBJ1-1, with TRBD1 identical over 7 bases. CDR1 is MRHNA, CDR2 SNTAGT, per germline. CDR3 length: 14 residues. Trimming at V came to 2 bases and at J to 5 bases, leaving 5 bases not matched to a gene. This CDR3 reads CASSDRGTETEAFF. CDR3 bases: TGTGCCAGCAGTGACAGGGGGACAGAGACTGAAGCTTTCTTT.

This clonotype showed up many times. V gene TRBV2 combines with J gene TRBJ2-6; 7 bases match TRBD1. Germline CDR1 and CDR2: SNHLY and FYNNEI. The CDR3 is 15 amino acids. The J segment lost 0 bases and the V segment lost 7 bases, leaving 3 bases of the junction unmatched. CDR3: CASMYRGSGANVLTF. Written as DNA, the CDR3 is TGTGCCAGCATGTACAGGGGCTCTGGGGCCAACGTCCTGACTTTC. Full variable domain (rest looked up from reference TRBV2 and TRBJ2-6): EPEVTQTPSHQVTQMGQEVILRCVPISNHLYFYWYRQILGQKVEFLVSFYNNEISEKSEIFDDQFSVERPDGSNFTLKIRSTKLEDSAMYFCASMYRGSGANVLTFGAGSRLTVL.

This clonotype has at least ten counts. A junction end diverges from the germline sequence, so it may reflect a read error. The chain recombines TRBV7-9 with TRBJ1-1; D not resolved. The CDR3 extends over 15 amino acids. The germline CDR1 and CDR2 sequences are SEHNR and FQNEAQ (reference sequence). In DNA form, the CDR3 reads TGTGCCAGCAGCCTAGCTTATGCAAGGAACACTGAAGCTTTCTTT. This translates into CASSLAYARNTEAFF.

This clonotype was counted between two and nine times. The rearrangement uses TRBV20-1 and TRBJ2-3; TRBD2 is a possible D gene (6 bases). Germline V lookup: CDR1 DFQATT, CDR2 SNEGSKA (reference sequence). The CDR3 has 14 residues. The V and J ends lost 1 base and 2 bases respectively, with 10 bases between them. This CDR3 is CSARGRDVTDTQYF. The CDR3 region has the DNA TGCAGTGCTAGAGGGCGGGACGTCACAGATACGCAGTATTTT.

The chain has TRBV6-1 and TRBJ1-1; D remains ambiguous. CDR3 size: 13 residues. V was trimmed by 1 base and J by 4 bases, leaving 7 bases between them. Germline V CDR1 and CDR2: MNHNS, SASEGT. The CDR3 spells CASSEVMGTEAFF. Here the CDR3 DNA reads TGTGCCAGCAGTGAAGTTATGGGCACTGAAGCTTTCTTT.

Worth noting for this clonotype: Germline is not matched at one junction end, which may reflect a read error. This sequence joins TRBV18 and TRBJ2-7; no clear D. CDR3 size: 12 residues. CDR1 and CDR2 (germline): KGHSH, LQKENI. This chain's CDR3 is CASSPDSAEEYF. The CDR3 DNA reads as TGTGCCAGCTCACCAGACTCCGCCGAGGAGTACTTC.

This clonotype was recorded at least ten times. This chain uses TRBV7-3 with TRBJ2-5; D call uncertain. Between the trimmed V and J ends, which lost 2 bases and 5 bases, there was a span of 9 bases. Germline V gene sequence: CDR1 SGHTA, CDR2 FQGTGA. The CDR3 is 13 amino acids. CDR3 residues: CASSLWERETQYF. CDR3 DNA sequence: TGTGCCAGCAGCTTATGGGAAAGGGAGACCCAGTACTTC. The full variable domain, its missing parts supplied by reference TRBV7-3 and TRBJ2-5, is GAGVSQTPSNKVTEKGKYVELRCDPISGHTALYWYRQSLGQGPEFLIYFQGTGAADDSGLPNDRFFAVRPEGSVSTLKIQRTERGDSAVYLCASSLWERETQYFGPGTRLLVL.

At least ten counts were recorded for this clonotype. The chain employs TRBV27 and TRBJ1-2; no firm D call. This CDR3 is 17 amino acids long. Germline V lookup: CDR1 MNHEY, CDR2 SMNVEV (reference sequence). Trimming shortened V by 3 bases and J by 7 bases, and 24 bases separated the two germline ends. Written as DNA, the CDR3 is TGTGCCAGCAGTTTTCGAAGGGTAATACCTTACCACTCTGGCTACACCTTC. This sequence encodes CASSFRRVIPYHSGYTF.

This clonotype was counted ten times or more. The chain has TRBV7-3 and TRBJ2-3; either TRBD1 or TRBD2 may supply D (5 bases each). Germline CDR1 and CDR2: SGHTA and FQGTGA. V gave up 5 bases and J gave up 5 bases, with 14 bases separating them. CDR3 length: 14 residues. CDR3 bases: TGTGCCAGCAGCCCCCGGGACGAGCAAGATACGCAGTATTTT. Protein product: CASSPRDEQDTQYF.

This clonotype was recorded at least ten times. V gene TRBV10-3 combines with J gene TRBJ1-1; D might be TRBD1 (6 bases). This CDR3 contains 14 residues. V lost 6 bases and J lost 4, with 15 bases in between. CDR1 and CDR2 from the germline V gene are ENHRY and SYGVKD. The CDR3 loop reads CAIRPTGTATEAFF. The CDR3 nucleotides read TGTGCCATCAGACCCACAGGGACCGCCACTGAAGCTTTCTTT.

This clonotype has ten or more counts. The chain couples TRBV6-1 to TRBJ2-5; D not resolved. CDR1 is MNHNS and CDR2 is SASEGT in the germline V gene. The V end lost 1 base, the J end lost 5 bases, and 17 bases lay between the germline ends. CDR3 length: 16 residues. The CDR3 DNA is TGTGCCAGCAGTGAAGGTCCCACAGACATGCTGGAGACCCAGTACTTC. Residues: CASSEGPTDMLETQYF.